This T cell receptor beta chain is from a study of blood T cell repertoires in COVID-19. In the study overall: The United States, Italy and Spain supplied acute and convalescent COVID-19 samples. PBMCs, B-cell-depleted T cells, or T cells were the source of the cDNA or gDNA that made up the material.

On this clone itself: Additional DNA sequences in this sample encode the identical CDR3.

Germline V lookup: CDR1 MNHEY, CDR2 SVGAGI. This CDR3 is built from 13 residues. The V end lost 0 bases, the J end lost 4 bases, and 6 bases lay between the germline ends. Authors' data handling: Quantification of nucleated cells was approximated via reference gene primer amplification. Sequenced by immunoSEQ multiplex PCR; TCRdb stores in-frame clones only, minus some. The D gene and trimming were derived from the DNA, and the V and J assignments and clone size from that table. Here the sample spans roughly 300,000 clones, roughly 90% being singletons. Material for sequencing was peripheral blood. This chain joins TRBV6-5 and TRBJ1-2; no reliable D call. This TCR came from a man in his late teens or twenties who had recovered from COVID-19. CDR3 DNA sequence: TGTGCCAGCAGTTACTCGGCGGCCTATGGCTACACCTTC. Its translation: CASSYSAAYGYTF.